This T cell receptor (beta chain) stems from a study of blood T cell repertoires in COVID-19. Across the whole study: T cells, B-cell-depleted T cells, or PBMCs supplied cDNA or gDNA.

The sample holds a few counts of this clone. TCRdb's table, derived via immunoSEQ multiplex PCR, lists solely in-frame clones and lacks some. This table holds approximately 210,000 clones, roughly 91% found once. Germline V lookup: CDR1 SGHTS, CDR2 YDEGEE. Trimming left V 0 bases short and J 2 bases short, with 6 bases between. The CDR3 runs to 14 residues. The clonotype originates from a human donor in a cohort sampled during active COVID-19. V and J are TRBV5-8 and TRBJ2-1; D gene ambiguous. The sequencing input was peripheral blood. Written as DNA, the CDR3 is TGTGCCAGCAGCTTGGATACTACCTACAATGAGCAGTTCTTC. Its translation is CASSLDTTYNEQFF.